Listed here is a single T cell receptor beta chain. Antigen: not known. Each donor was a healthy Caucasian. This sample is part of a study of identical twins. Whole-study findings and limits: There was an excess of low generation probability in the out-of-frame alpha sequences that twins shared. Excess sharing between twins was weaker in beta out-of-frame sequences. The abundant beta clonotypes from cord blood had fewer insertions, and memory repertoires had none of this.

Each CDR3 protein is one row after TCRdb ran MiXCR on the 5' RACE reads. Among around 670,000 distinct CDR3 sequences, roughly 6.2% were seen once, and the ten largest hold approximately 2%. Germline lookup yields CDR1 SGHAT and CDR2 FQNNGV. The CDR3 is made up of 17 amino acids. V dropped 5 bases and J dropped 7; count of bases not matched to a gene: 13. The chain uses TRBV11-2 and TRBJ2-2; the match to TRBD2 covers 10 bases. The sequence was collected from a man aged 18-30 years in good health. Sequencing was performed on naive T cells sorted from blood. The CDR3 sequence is CASSSPRAGGPHGELFF. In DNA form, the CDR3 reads TGTGCCAGCAGCAGCCCCCGAGCGGGAGGGCCTCACGGGGAGCTGTTTTTT. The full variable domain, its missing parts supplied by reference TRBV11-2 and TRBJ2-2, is EAGVAQSPRYKIIEKRQSVAFWCNPISGHATLYWYQQILGQGPKLLIQFQNNGVVDDSQLPKDRFSAERLKGVDSTLKIQPAKLEDSAVYLCASSSPRAGGPHGELFFGEGSRLTVL.